This TCR beta chain was sequenced during a study of blood T cell repertoires in COVID-19. Looking at the study overall: PBMCs, B-cell-depleted T cells, or T cells provided the cDNA or gDNA that made up the material.

Sequencing used immunoSEQ multiplex PCR; TCRdb keeps in-frame clones, though not all of them. The table has 100,000 to 150,000 clones, around 80% seen once. The CDR3 is 15 residues long. Germline lookup yields CDR1 KGHDR and CDR2 SFDVKD. The V end lost 4 bases, the J end lost 4 bases, and 14 bases lay between the germline ends. The TCR originated in a man aged 35-49 years with active or convalescent COVID-19. The sequenced material came from peripheral blood. The V gene is TRBV24-1, the J gene TRBJ2-3; D is perhaps TRBD2 (5 bases). The chain's CDR3 is CATSEVWGSADTQYF. CDR3 nucleotides: TGTGCCACCAGTGAAGTTTGGGGTAGCGCAGATACGCAGTATTTT.